The 5 T cell receptor beta chains given below trace back to one sample, sequenced in a study of identical twins. TCRdb independently ran MiXCR on the 5' RACE reads; one entry per CDR3 protein. The table lists about 690,000 distinct CDR3 sequences, about 20% of them singletons. This sample also appeared in a second study, on T cells expressing NK-cell markers.

Input material: PBMCs. The source is a young woman in good health.

To note about this clonotype: A read error is possible here, since a much larger clone lies one base away. This chain joins TRBV7-9 and TRBJ2-7, with no clear D. Germline V CDR1 and CDR2: SEHNR, FQNEAQ (reference sequence). The CDR3 spans 10 residues. Trimming pared 5 bases from V and 6 bases from J, leaving 5 bases between. The CDR3 reads CASSIVEQYF. The CDR3 DNA is TGTGCCAGCAGCATAGTCGAGCAGTACTTC.

The chain employs TRBV20-1 and TRBJ2-5; TRBD2 might be the D (6 bases). The V end was cut by 2 bases, the J end by 5 bases, with 12 bases between. CDR1 DFQATT and CDR2 SNEGSKA come from the germline V gene (reference sequence). CDR3 length: 13 residues. CDR3 sequence: CSARSGGAETQYF. CDR3 coding DNA: TGCAGTGCTAGATCTGGCGGGGCGGAGACCCAGTACTTC.

A few counts support this clonotype. The chain has TRBV10-2 and TRBJ2-3, with D perhaps matching TRBD2 (5 bases). Looked up from germline, CDR1 is WSHSY and CDR2 is SAAADI. The CDR3 length is 13 residues. V was trimmed by 4 bases and J by 6 bases, leaving 11 bases between them. CDR3 protein: CASSALGGDTQYF. In DNA, the CDR3 is TGCGCCAGCAGTGCCCTCGGCGGGGATACGCAGTATTTT.

This clonotype has just a few counts. The genes are TRBV20-1 and TRBJ2-7; D may be TRBD1 or TRBD2 (5 bases each). Germline V gene sequence: CDR1 DFQATT, CDR2 SNEGSKA (reference sequence). V shed 3 bases and J shed 2 bases, with 11 bases lying between them. CDR3 length equals 13 residues. The CDR3 here is CSASYGAAYEQYF. The CDR3 region has the DNA TGCAGTGCTAGTTACGGGGCTGCCTACGAGCAGTACTTC.

This clonotype turned up a few times. The chain links TRBV15 to TRBJ2-1, with TRBD2 identical over 10 bases. The trim removed 5 bases at V and 4 bases at J, leaving 11 bases unmatched. Germline CDR1 LNHNV, CDR2 YYDKDF (reference sequence). The CDR3 consists of 17 residues. In DNA, the CDR3 is TGTGCCACCAGCGTACTCGGGCTAGCGGGGGATTACAATGAGCAGTTCTTC. Its protein product is CATSVLGLAGDYNEQFF. The full variable domain, in which reference TRBV15 and TRBJ2-1 provide the parts outside the CDR3, is DAMVIQNPRYQVTQFGKPVTLSCSQTLNHNVMYWYQQKSSQAPKLLFHYYDKDFNNEADTPDNFQSRRPNTSFCFLDIRSPGLGDTAMYLCATSVLGLAGDYNEQFFGPGTRLTVL.